These T cell receptor beta chains were read from a single sample in a study of cytomegalovirus exposure and HLA in healthy donors. The data were produced by immunoSEQ multiplex PCR, yet TCRdb's version contains in-frame clones alone and is incomplete. The data hold about 130,000 clones, with around 80% observed a single time. The source material was PBMCs. The receptor source for this set is a woman aged 18-29 years in good health and CMV-seropositive. The CDR3 runs from the conserved cysteine through the conserved F or W. Fields, in order: CDR3 length, V gene, J gene, D gene, clone size, CDR3 DNA, CDR3 protein. The D gene is left open where the match is weak. Clone size is stated in some rows and not others, as once, few, many or a class when expanded.

>15|TRBV10-1|TRBJ2-5|TRBD1|-
TGCGCCAGCAGTGATAGACAGGGGGGCCAAGAGACCCAGTACTTC
CASSDRQGGQETQYF
>16|TRBV28|TRBJ2-6|-|-
TGTGCCAGCAGTTCGACGGACTTCTCTGGGGCCAACGTCCTGACTTTC
CASSSTDFSGANVLTF
>15|TRBV5-6|TRBJ1-1|TRBD1|-
TGTGCCAGCAGCTTGTTGGGACAGCCGAACACTGAAGCTTTCTTT
CASSLLGQPNTEAFF
>14|TRBV5-1|TRBJ2-5|TRBD2|-
TGCGCCAGCAGCACCTCTAGCGGGGTTGAGACCCAGTACTTC
CASSTSSGVETQYF
>14|TRBV2|TRBJ1-6|TRBD1|once
TGTGCCAGCAGTGTGGGGACAGATAATTCACCCCTCCACTTT
CASSVGTDNSPLHF
>17|TRBV7-9|TRBJ2-5|TRBD2|-
TGTGCCAGCAGCCCCACTCTAGCGGGGGGAACCCCGGAGACCCAGTACTTC
CASSPTLAGGTPETQYF
>14|TRBV2|TRBJ2-7|-|-
TGTGCCAGCAGTGAAGGGACTCTAAGCTACGAGCAGTACTTC
CASSEGTLSYEQYF
>13|TRBV25-1|TRBJ2-3|TRBD1|-
TGTGCCAGCCTCGGACAGGGCGTAGATACGCAGTATTTT
CASLGQGVDTQYF
>14|TRBV4-1|TRBJ2-5|TRBD1|-
TGCGCCAGCAGCCAGAGGACAGGCTTGGAGACCCAGTACTTC
CASSQRTGLETQYF
>14|TRBV19|TRBJ2-6|-|-
TGTGCCAGTAGTACAGGGACTGGGGCCAACGTCCTGACTTTC
CASSTGTGANVLTF